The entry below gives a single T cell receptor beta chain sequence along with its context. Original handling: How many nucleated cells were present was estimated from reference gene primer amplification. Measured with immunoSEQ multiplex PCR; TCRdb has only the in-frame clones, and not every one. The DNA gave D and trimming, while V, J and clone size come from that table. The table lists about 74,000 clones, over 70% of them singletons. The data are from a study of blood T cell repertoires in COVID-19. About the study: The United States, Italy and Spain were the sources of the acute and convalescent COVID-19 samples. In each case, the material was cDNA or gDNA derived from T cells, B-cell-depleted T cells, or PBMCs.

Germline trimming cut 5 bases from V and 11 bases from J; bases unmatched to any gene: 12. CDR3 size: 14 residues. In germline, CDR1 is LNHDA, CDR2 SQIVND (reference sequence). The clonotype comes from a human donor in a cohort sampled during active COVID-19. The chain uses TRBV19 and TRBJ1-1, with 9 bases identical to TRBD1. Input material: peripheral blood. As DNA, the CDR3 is TGTGCCAGTAGTTTTCGGGACAGGGTTGTAGGCGCTTTCTTT. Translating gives CASSFRDRVVGAFF.